The clone carrying this TCR beta chain was detected only a few times. Time point given: blood at routine non-recurrence follow-up after resection. Frozen PBMC, nontumor lung or tumor provided whole RNA, which was sequenced unsorted. This entry is derived from a study of spatial heterogeneity in lung cancer. The CDR3 totals 15 residues. Germline V gives CDR1 DFQATT, CDR2 SNEGSKA (reference sequence). Trimming took off 1 base at V and 2 bases at J, with 15 bases between the two ends. TCRdb reprocessed the 5' RACE reads with MiXCR, giving one entry per CDR3 protein. The profile shows under 150,000 distinct CDR3 sequences, roughly an eighth of them singletons.

The receptor comes from a male donor with early-stage non-small cell lung cancer. This material consisted of PBMCs, taken at follow-up. V usage is TRBV20-1 and J usage is TRBJ2-7, with D possibly matching TRBD2 (6 bases). CDR3 region: CSARGGAGLTYEQYF. CDR3 sequence (DNA): TGCAGTGCTAGAGGTGGGGCGGGGTTAACCTACGAGCAGTACTTC.